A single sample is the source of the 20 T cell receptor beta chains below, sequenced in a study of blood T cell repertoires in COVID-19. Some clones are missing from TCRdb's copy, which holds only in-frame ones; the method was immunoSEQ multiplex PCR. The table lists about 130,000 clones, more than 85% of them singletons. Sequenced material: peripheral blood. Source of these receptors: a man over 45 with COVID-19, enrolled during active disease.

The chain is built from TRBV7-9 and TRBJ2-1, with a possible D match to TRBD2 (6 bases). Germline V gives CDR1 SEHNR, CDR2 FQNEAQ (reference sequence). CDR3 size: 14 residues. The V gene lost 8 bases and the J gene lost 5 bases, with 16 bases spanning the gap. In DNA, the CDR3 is TGTGCCAGCGTCCCGGGGGAGATCCACAATGAGCAGTTCTTC. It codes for CASVPGEIHNEQFF.

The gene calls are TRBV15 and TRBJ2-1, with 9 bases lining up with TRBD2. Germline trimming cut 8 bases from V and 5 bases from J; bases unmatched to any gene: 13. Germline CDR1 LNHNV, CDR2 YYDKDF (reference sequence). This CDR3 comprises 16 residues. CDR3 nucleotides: TGTGCCACCCAGCCAGGAGCTAGCGGGGCTAACAATGAGCAGTTCTTC. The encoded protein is CATQPGASGANNEQFF. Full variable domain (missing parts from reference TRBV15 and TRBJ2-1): DAMVIQNPRYQVTQFGKPVTLSCSQTLNHNVMYWYQQKSSQAPKLLFHYYDKDFNNEADTPDNFQSRRPNTSFCFLDIRSPGLGDTAMYLCATQPGASGANNEQFFGPGTRLTVL.

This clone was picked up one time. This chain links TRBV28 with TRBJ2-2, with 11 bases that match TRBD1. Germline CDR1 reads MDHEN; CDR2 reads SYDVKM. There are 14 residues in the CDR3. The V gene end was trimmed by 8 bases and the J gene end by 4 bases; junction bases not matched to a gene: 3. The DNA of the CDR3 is TGTGCCAGCGGGGACAGGGGGTTCACCGGGGAGCTGTTTTTT. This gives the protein CASGDRGFTGELFF. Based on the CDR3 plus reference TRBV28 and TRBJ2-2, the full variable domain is DVKVTQSSRYLVKRTGEKVFLECVQDMDHENMFWYRQDPGLGLRLIYFSYDVKMKEKGDIPEGYSVSREKKERFSLILESASTNQTSMYLCASGDRGFTGELFFGEGSRLTVL.

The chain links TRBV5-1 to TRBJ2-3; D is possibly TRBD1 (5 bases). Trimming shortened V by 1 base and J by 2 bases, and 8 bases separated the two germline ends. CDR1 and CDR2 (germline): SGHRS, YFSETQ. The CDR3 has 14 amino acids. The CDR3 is CASSLTGYTDTQYF. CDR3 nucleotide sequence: TGCGCCAGCAGCTTGACAGGCTACACAGATACGCAGTATTTT.

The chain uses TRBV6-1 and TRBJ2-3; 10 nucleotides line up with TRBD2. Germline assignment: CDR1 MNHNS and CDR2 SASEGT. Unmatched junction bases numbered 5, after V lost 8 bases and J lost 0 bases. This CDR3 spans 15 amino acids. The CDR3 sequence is CASGEAGGSTDTQYF. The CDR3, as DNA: TGTGCCAGCGGAGAAGCGGGAGGGAGCACAGATACGCAGTATTTT.

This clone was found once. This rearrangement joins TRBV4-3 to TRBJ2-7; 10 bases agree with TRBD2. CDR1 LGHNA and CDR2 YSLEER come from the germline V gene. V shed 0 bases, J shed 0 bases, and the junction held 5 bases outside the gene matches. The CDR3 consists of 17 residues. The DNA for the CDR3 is TGCGCCAGCAGCCAAGATCCAGCGGGGGGGCCCTCCTACGAGCAGTACTTC. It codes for CASSQDPAGGPSYEQYF.

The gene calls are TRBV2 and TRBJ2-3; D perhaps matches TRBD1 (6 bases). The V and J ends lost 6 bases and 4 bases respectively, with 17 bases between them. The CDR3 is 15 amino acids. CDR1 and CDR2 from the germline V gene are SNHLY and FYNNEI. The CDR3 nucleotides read TGTGCCAGCAGGTACTTTGGACAGCCGTCAGATACGCAGTATTTT. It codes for CASRYFGQPSDTQYF.

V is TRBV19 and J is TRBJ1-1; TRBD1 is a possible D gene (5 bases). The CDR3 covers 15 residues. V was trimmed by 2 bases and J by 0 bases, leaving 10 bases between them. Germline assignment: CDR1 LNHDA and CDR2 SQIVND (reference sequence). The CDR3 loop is CASSIRGHLNTEAFF. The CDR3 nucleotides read TGTGCCAGTAGTATAAGGGGCCATCTGAACACTGAAGCTTTCTTT.

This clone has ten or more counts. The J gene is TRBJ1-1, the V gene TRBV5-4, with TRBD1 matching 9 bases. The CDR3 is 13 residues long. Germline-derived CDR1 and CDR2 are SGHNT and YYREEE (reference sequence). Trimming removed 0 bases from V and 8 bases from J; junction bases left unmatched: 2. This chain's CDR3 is CASSLGGTGEAFF. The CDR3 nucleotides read TGTGCCAGCAGCTTGGGGGGGACAGGGGAAGCTTTCTTT.

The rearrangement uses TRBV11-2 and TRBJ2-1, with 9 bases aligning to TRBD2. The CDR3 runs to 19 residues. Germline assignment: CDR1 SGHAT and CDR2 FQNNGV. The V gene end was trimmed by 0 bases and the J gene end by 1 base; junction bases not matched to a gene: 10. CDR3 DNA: TGTGCCAGCAGCTTAGATTGGACTAGCGTACTACAATCCTACAATGAGCAGTTCTTC. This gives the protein CASSLDWTSVLQSYNEQFF.

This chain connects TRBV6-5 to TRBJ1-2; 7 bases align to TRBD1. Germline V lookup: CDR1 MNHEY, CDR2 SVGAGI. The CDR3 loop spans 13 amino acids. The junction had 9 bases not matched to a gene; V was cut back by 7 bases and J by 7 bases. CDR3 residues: CASTADRAGGYTF. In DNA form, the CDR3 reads TGTGCCAGCACCGCAGACAGGGCTGGTGGCTACACCTTC.

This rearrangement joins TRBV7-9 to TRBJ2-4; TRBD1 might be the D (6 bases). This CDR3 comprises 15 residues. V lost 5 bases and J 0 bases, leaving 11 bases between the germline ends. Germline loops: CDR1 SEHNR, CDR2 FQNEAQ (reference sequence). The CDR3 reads CASSTQGLAKNIQYF. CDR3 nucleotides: TGTGCCAGCAGCACACAGGGATTAGCCAAAAACATTCAGTACTTC.

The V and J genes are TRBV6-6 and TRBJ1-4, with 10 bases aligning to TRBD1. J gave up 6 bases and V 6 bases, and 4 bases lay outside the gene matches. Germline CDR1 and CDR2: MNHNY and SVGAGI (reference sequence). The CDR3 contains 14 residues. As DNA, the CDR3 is TGTGCCAGCAGCCAGACAGGGGGCTATGAAAAACTGTTTTTT. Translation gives CASSQTGGYEKLFF.

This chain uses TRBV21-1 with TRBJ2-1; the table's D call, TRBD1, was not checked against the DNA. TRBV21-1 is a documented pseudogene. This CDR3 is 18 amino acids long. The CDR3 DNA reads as TGTGCCAGCAGCAAAGCGAGTGGGGACAGGGGTTCCTACAATGAGCAGTTCTTC. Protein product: CASSKASGDRGSYNEQFF.

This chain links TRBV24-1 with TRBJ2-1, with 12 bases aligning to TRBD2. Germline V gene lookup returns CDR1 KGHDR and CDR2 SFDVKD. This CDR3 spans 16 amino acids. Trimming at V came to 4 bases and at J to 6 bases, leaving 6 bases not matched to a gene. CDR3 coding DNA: TGTGCCACCAGTGACCCTAGCGGGAGGGCCGTCAATGAGCAGTTCTTC. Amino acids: CATSDPSGRAVNEQFF.

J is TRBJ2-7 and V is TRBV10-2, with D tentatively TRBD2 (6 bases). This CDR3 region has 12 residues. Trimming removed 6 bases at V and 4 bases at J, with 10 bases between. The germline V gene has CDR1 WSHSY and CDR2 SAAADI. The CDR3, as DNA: TGCGCCAGCAGCCAGACTAGGTACGAGCAGTACGTC. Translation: CASSQTRYEQYV.

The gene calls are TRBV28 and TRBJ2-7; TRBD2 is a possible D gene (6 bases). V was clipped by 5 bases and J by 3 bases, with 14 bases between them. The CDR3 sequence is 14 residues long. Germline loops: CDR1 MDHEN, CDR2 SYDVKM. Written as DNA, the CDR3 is TGTGCCAGCAGTCCCCCCGGGGGTGGCTACGAGCAGTACTTC. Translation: CASSPPGGGYEQYF.

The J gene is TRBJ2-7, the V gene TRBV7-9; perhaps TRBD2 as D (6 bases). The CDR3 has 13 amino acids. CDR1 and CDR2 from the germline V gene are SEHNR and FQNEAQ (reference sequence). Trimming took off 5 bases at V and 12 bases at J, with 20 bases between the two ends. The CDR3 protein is CASSTLGTGTVYV. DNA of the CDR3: TGTGCCAGCAGCACCCTCGGGACTGGTACTGTGTACGTC.

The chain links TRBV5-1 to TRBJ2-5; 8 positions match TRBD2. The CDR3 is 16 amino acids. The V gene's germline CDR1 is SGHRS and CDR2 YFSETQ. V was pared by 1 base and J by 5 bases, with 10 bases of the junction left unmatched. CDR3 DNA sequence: TGCGCCAGCAGCTTGATGGGCCCAGCGGGGGTGGAGACCCAGTACTTC. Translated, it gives CASSLMGPAGVETQYF. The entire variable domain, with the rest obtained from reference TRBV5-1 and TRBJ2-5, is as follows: KAGVTQTPRYLIKTRGQQVTLSCSPISGHRSVSWYQQTPGQGLQFLFEYFSETQRNKGNFPGRFSGRQFSNSRSEMNVSTLELGDSALYLCASSLMGPAGVETQYFGPGTRLLVL.

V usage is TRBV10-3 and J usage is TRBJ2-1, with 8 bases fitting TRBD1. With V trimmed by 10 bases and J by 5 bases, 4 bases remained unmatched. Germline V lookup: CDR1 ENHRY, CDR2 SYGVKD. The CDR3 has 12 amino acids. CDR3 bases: TGTGCCACCAGGGACAGGAACAATGAGCAGTTCTTC. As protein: CATRDRNNEQFF.